This T cell receptor (beta chain) was sequenced in a study of a mutant IDH1 vaccine in newly diagnosed glioma. Across the whole study: The earlier regimen, radiotherapy, temozolomide, or both, was most often both.

Time point reported: week 35, safety follow-up. All doses held 300 ug of mutant IDH1 20-mer peptide, with topical imiquimod. Germline lookup yields CDR1 SNHLY and CDR2 FYNNEI. The trim removed 4 bases at V and 3 bases at J, leaving 4 bases unmatched. The CDR3 length is 14 residues. Study-wide points: Pseudoprogression seemed unlinked to shifts in top peripheral T cell clonotypes.

In the case of this clone: As yet, its antigen is unknown.

Only in-frame clones appear in the TCRdb table, and some are missing; sequencing was by immunoSEQ multiplex PCR. This table holds approximately 44,000 clones, around 80% found once. This chain uses TRBV2 with TRBJ2-7; the match to TRBD1 covers 9 bases. This sequence was found in a man aged 40-55 years with glioma. The input for sequencing was PBMCs, taken from a glioma patient whose treatment included an IDH1 peptide vaccine. This chain's CDR3 is CASSGGTGSYEQYV. CDR3 sequence (DNA): TGTGCCAGCAGTGGGGGGACAGGGAGCTACGAGCAGTACGTC.